The subject of this entry is one T cell receptor beta chain. The antigen remains unidentified. The data belong to a study of brain T cells in children with intractable seizures. CDR1 MGHRA and CDR2 YSYEKL come from the germline V gene. This CDR3 contains 17 residues. The V gene end was trimmed by 0 bases and the J gene end by 8 bases; junction bases not matched to a gene: 11. The study's findings and limits: Only CDR3 sequence similarity suggested viral specificity, without known HCMV serostatus. Absence of clones before surgery may stem from lower sequencing depth.

Sequencing was limited to surgery cases with top T cell transcript signatures in brain tissue. Before surgery, patients took at least one anti-epileptic drug. Only in-frame clones appear in the TCRdb table, and some are missing; sequencing was by immunoSEQ multiplex PCR. Here the sample spans tens of thousands of clones, just over 90% being singletons. The chain joins TRBV4-1 to TRBJ2-5; 11 bases map to TRBD2. The origin of this receptor is a boy less than two years old with tuberous sclerosis and intractable seizures. Here the sequenced sample was peripheral blood, taken at surgery. CDR3 DNA sequence: TGCGCCAGCAGCCAAGAAACTAGCGGGGGCCCCCGGGGAACCCAGTACTTC. Residues: CASSQETSGGPRGTQYF.